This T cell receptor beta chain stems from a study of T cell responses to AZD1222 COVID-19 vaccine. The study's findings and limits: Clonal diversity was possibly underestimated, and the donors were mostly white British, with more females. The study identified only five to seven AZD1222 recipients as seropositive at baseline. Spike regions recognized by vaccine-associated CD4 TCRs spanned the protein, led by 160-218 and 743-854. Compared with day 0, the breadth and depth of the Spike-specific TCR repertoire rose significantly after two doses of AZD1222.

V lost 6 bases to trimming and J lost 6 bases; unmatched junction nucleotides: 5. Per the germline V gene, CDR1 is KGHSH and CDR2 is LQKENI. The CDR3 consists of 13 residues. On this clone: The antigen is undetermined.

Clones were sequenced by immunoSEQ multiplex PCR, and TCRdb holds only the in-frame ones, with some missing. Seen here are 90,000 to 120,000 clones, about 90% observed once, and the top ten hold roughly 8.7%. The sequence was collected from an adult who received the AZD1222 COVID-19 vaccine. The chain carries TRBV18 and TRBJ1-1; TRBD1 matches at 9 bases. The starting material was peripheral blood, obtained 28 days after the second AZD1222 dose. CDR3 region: CASSRDREAEAFF. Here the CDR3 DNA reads TGTGCCAGCTCCCGGGACAGGGAGGCTGAAGCTTTCTTT.